This T cell receptor beta chain was sequenced during a study of blood T cell repertoires in COVID-19 (dated by TCRdb to 2018 to 2020). General notes on the study: The collaborator samples originated in the United States, Italy and Spain and spanned the acute and convalescent phases of COVID-19. Where HLA class I and class II types were available, the types were taken from metadata supplied by the sample provider, not from assay-based typing. A de-identified subject ID, COVID-19 status, age in years and sex were almost always included in the sample metadata. The prospective study material was composed of cDNA or gDNA derived from T cells, B-cell-depleted T cells, or PBMCs. The dataset comprised deeply sampled blood TCRbeta repertoires from subjects exposed to, actively infected with, or recovered from COVID-19. Samples were obtained from the ongoing ImmuneRACE study (first 160 participants) and from 1,254 subjects provided by 6 global collaborators. The repertoires were made available in a free public database intended to serve as a resource for research on the immune response to SARS-CoV-2. What the study reported, not specific to this receptor: How much clinical and demographic metadata was included differed by source and by participant, and the metadata was provided uncurated.

TCRbeta CDR3 regions were amplified from genomic DNA by means of the immunoSEQ Assay, a bias-controlled multiplex PCR. The study's processing was this. The number of nucleated cells in each sample was estimated by amplification of reference gene primers within the assay. Sequence reads were collapsed and filtered to measure the absolute abundance of every unique TCRbeta CDR3 rearrangement. For each sample, productive Simpson clonality was calculated by taking the square root of Simpson's diversity index across productive rearrangements. In its TCRdb copy, this immuneACCESS table keeps in-frame sequences only and misses some clones. Where compared with another copy, unresolved V genes explain less than half of these, and the others have no known cause. That table furnishes V, J and clone size, whereas the DNA furnished D and trimming. This sample holds roughly 86,000 clones; about 88% were observed only once. The leading ten clones occupy less than 6.5% of the sample.

This clone came up once. It has no known antigen specificity. The input lacks base qualities; no much larger clone sits a single base away. V was cut back by 0 bases and J by 2 bases, leaving a gap of 5 bases between them. Including the terminal cysteine and phenylalanine, the CDR3 comprises 14 residues. Solely the CDR3 DNA is kept, with 42 bases framed from the first base. Taken from the germline V gene, the CDR1 and CDR2 loops are MGHRA and YSYEKL. Collaborating institutions collected whole blood in K2EDTA tubes following their own protocols. Collaborator samples were shipped for TCRbeta analysis as frozen whole blood, isolated PBMCs, or DNA extracted from either sample type.

This clonotype was obtained from a man aged 35 to 55 with acute or convalescent COVID-19. The rearranged segments are TRBV4-1 and TRBJ1-3; the D gene cannot be resolved reliably. The source material was peripheral blood. The bases are TGCGCCAGCAGCCAAGAGGCGGCTGGAAACACCATATATTTT. Translation gives CASSQEAAGNTIYF.